These 27 T cell receptor beta chains share one sample of origin, sequenced in a study of early T cells in non-severe SARS-CoV-2 infection. TCRdb redid the calling of the 5' RACE reads with MiXCR, one entry per CDR3 protein. The sample yields under 100,000 distinct CDR3 sequences, approximately 11% seen once. Sample: whole blood. The origin of the receptors is an adult who was a healthcare worker with PCR-confirmed SARS-CoV-2 infection or an uninfected control (not recorded which).

This clonotype has just a few counts. The V gene is TRBV4-1, the J gene TRBJ2-7; 7 bases map to TRBD1. Germline lookup yields CDR1 MGHRA and CDR2 YSYEKL. The CDR3 has 14 amino acids. The V and J ends lost 0 bases and 7 bases, in that order; junction bases with no gene match: 6. CDR3 bases: TGCGCCAGCAGCCAAGAGGGACAGCTTTTGGAGCAGTACTTC. Translating it yields CASSQEGQLLEQYF.

This sequence joins TRBV11-2 and TRBJ2-2, with a weak D call TRBD1 (5 bases). Trimming removed 3 bases at V and 5 bases at J, with 7 bases between. Germline CDR1 is SGHAT and CDR2 is FQNNGV. This CDR3 region has 13 residues. Here the CDR3 DNA reads TGTGCCAGCAGCTTCTCAGGGACCGGGGAGCTGTTTTTT. Protein sequence: CASSFSGTGELFF.

This clonotype was recorded a few times. The V call is TRBV4-1, the J call TRBJ2-1, with 9 positions matching TRBD1. CDR1 and CDR2 (germline): MGHRA, YSYEKL. The CDR3 covers 15 residues. V shed 4 bases and J 4 bases; nucleotides not matched to a gene: 5. DNA for the CDR3: TGCGCCAGCAGCCCCCGGGACAGGGATTACAATGAGCAGTTCTTC. Translation: CASSPRDRDYNEQFF.

As for this clonotype: The junction departs from germline at one end; a sequencing error may be responsible. The chain employs TRBV20-1 and TRBJ2-4, with D tentatively TRBD1 (5 bases). Germline lookup yields CDR1 DFQATT and CDR2 SNEGSKA (reference sequence). This CDR3 spans 12 amino acids. CDR3 protein: CSAREGENIQYF. The CDR3 DNA is TGCAGTGCCAGAGAAGGGGAAAACATTCAGTACTTC.

This clonotype has only a few counts. The genes are TRBV7-2 and TRBJ2-7; D call uncertain. Germline CDR1 reads SGHTA; CDR2 reads FQGNSA. This CDR3 has 12 residues. The V end was cut by 1 base, the J end by 6 bases, with 7 bases between. The CDR3 coding sequence is TGTGCCAGCAGCTTAGGACCTAGCGAGCAGTACTTC. Amino acid sequence: CASSLGPSEQYF.

This clonotype was recorded many times. J is TRBJ2-6 and V is TRBV3-1, with D possibly being TRBD2 (5 bases). Germline CDR1 and CDR2: LGHDT and YNNKEL (reference sequence). This CDR3 has 18 residues. Between the trimmed V and J ends, which lost 4 bases and 0 bases, there was a span of 16 bases. The CDR3 reads CASSRLPRTNSGANVLTF. CDR3 in DNA: TGTGCCAGCAGCCGACTACCTCGGACGAACTCTGGGGCCAACGTCCTGACTTTC.

The chain is built from TRBV25-1 and TRBJ2-7, with TRBD2 identical over 14 bases. Germline CDR1 is MGHDK and CDR2 is SYGVNS. V lost 8 bases, J lost 2 bases, and 8 bases stayed unmatched. CDR3 size: 16 residues. The CDR3 region is CASSRTSGGPPYEQYF. The CDR3 DNA follows: TGTGCCAGCTCCCGGACTAGCGGGGGGCCCCCCTACGAGCAGTACTTC.

This clonotype was seen a handful of times. The J gene is TRBJ2-2, the V gene TRBV6-5; possibly TRBD2 for D (6 bases). Germline-derived CDR1 and CDR2 are MNHEY and SVGAGI. V dropped 7 bases and J dropped 2 bases, with 23 bases sitting between them. CDR3 length equals 18 residues. The CDR3 nucleotides are TGTGCCAGCAAGGCCCCTGAGACCGCCGGGGGTAACACCGGGGAGCTGTTTTTT. Translation: CASKAPETAGGNTGELFF.

This clonotype was seen more than once but under ten times. The genes are TRBV29-1 and TRBJ2-7; no clear D gene. Germline CDR1 and CDR2: SQVTM and ANQGSEA. Trimming cost V 5 bases and J 7 bases, with 12 bases left between them. CDR3 size: 11 residues. The CDR3 nucleotides read TGCAGCGTTCTCTCGATCGGGGAGCAGTACTTC. It specifies CSVLSIGEQYF.

The table lists this clonotype with many counts. CDR3 residues: CSVTLTSLDEQYF. The DNA of the CDR3 is TGCAGCGTTACTCTCACCTCGTTGGATGAGCAGTACTTC. This rearrangement joins TRBV29-1 to TRBJ2-7; no reliable D call. This CDR3 contains 13 residues. V gave up 5 bases and J gave up 7 bases, with 18 bases separating them. Germline CDR1 and CDR2: SQVTM and ANQGSEA.

This clonotype was seen ten or more times. V is TRBV19 and J is TRBJ1-6; D is uncertain. V lost 2 bases and J 8 bases, leaving 4 bases between the germline ends. Germline CDR1 reads LNHDA; CDR2 reads SQIVND (reference sequence). This CDR3 contains 12 residues. The CDR3 nucleotides read TGTGCCAGTAGTATAACAGATTCACCCCTCCACTTT. It encodes CASSITDSPLHF.

This clonotype was recorded at least ten times. The rearrangement joins TRBV7-6 to TRBJ2-5; 10 nucleotides line up with TRBD1. The germline V gene encodes CDR1 SGHVS and CDR2 FNYEAQ. The CDR3 has 15 residues. V shed 1 base, J shed 3 bases, and the junction held 2 bases outside the gene matches. CDR3 DNA sequence: TGTGCCAGCAGCTTAGTGGGACAGGGGAAAGAGACCCAGTACTTC. The encoded protein is CASSLVGQGKETQYF.

V gene TRBV20-1 combines with J gene TRBJ1-1; perhaps TRBD1 as D (5 bases). The CDR3 spans 13 residues. Trimming removed 4 bases at V and 4 bases at J, with 13 bases between. CDR1 and CDR2 (germline): DFQATT, SNEGSKA (reference sequence). In nucleotides, the CDR3 is TGCAGTGCTATGGGGGAATTGGGCACTGAAGCTTTCTTT. It specifies CSAMGELGTEAFF.

This clonotype has just a few counts. V gene TRBV28 combines with J gene TRBJ1-2; D is unresolved. The CDR3 totals 14 residues. V was cut by 6 bases and J by 3 bases, with 14 bases left in between. Germline V gene sequence: CDR1 MDHEN, CDR2 SYDVKM. CDR3 in amino acids: CASRPPGSHYGYTF. The CDR3 coding sequence is TGTGCCAGCAGACCCCCCGGGTCACACTATGGCTACACCTTC.

This clonotype was seen more than once but under ten times. The gene calls are TRBV12-3 or TRBV12-4 and TRBJ2-2; D is perhaps TRBD2 (6 bases). Trimming removed 2 bases at V and 6 bases at J, with 25 bases between. This CDR3 region has 19 residues. The CDR3 protein is CASSLSHSWRDGGAGELFF. As DNA, the CDR3 is TGTGCCAGCAGTTTATCCCATTCCTGGCGGGACGGTGGGGCCGGGGAGCTGTTTTTT.

The chain combines TRBV12-3 or TRBV12-4 with TRBJ1-1, with TRBD1 identical over 7 bases. This CDR3 contains 14 residues. V lost 5 bases and J lost 5; bases outside the gene matches: 8. This chain's CDR3 is CASSDRQGRTEAFF. The CDR3, as DNA: TGTGCCAGCAGTGATCGACAGGGTAGGACTGAAGCTTTCTTT.

This clonotype was seen only a few times. The junction departs from germline at one end; a sequencing error may be responsible. The gene calls are TRBV28 and TRBJ2-1, with 11 bases that match TRBD2. Germline V gene sequence: CDR1 MDHEN, CDR2 SYDVKM. There are 12 residues in the CDR3. The CDR3 DNA follows: TGCGTAGCGGGAGGGTCCTACAATGAGCAGTTCTTC. This translates into CVAGGSYNEQFF.

This clonotype was seen only a few times. This chain links TRBV5-1 with TRBJ2-3, with 13 bases aligning to TRBD2. This CDR3 spans 15 amino acids. Losses at the gene ends were 4 bases for V and 3 bases for J; bases not matched to a gene: 2. Germline CDR1 is SGHRS and CDR2 is YFSETQ. CDR3 protein: CASSAGLAGTDTQYF. In nucleotides, the CDR3 is TGCGCCAGCAGCGCGGGACTAGCGGGAACAGATACGCAGTATTTT. Full variable domain (outside the CDR3, taken from reference TRBV5-1 and TRBJ2-3): KAGVTQTPRYLIKTRGQQVTLSCSPISGHRSVSWYQQTPGQGLQFLFEYFSETQRNKGNFPGRFSGRQFSNSRSEMNVSTLELGDSALYLCASSAGLAGTDTQYFGPGTRLTVL.

This clonotype was counted at least ten times. V is TRBV10-3 and J is TRBJ2-1; possible D gene TRBD1, 6 bases. Trimming stripped 10 bases from V and 0 bases from J, with 13 bases between. The CDR3 is made up of 14 amino acids. The germline CDR1 and CDR2 sequences are ENHRY and SYGVKD. The CDR3 DNA sequence: TGTGCCACCTTCGACAGGAGCTCCTACAATGAGCAGTTCTTC. This encodes CATFDRSSYNEQFF.

This clonotype was found many times. The chain recombines TRBV7-8 with TRBJ1-4; 8 bases line up with TRBD1. This CDR3 has 14 amino acids. V lost 3 bases, J lost 8 bases, and 5 bases stayed unmatched. The V gene's germline CDR1 is SGHVS and CDR2 FQNEAQ. CDR3 in amino acids: CASSLQGAKEKLFF. The CDR3 bases are TGTGCCAGCAGCTTGCAGGGGGCAAAGGAAAAACTGTTTTTT.

The CDR3 region is CASSQEIMGTANYGYTF. The CDR3 DNA is TGCGCCAGCAGCCAAGAGATCATGGGGACGGCTAACTATGGCTACACCTTC. The rearrangement uses TRBV4-1 and TRBJ1-2, with a possible D match to TRBD1 (5 bases). This CDR3 is 17 amino acids long. V lost 0 bases and J lost 0, with 14 bases in between. CDR1 and CDR2 (germline): MGHRA, YSYEKL.

This clonotype was counted many times. The chain recombines TRBV5-1 with TRBJ2-1; D is unclear. The V gene's germline CDR1 is SGHRS and CDR2 YFSETQ. The CDR3 contains 16 residues. Trimming took off 0 bases at V and 3 bases at J, with 13 bases between the two ends. CDR3: CASSLDQNVYYNEQFF. CDR3 DNA: TGCGCCAGCAGCTTGGACCAGAACGTTTACTACAATGAGCAGTTCTTC.

This clonotype was picked up many times. The rearrangement links TRBV20-1 to TRBJ2-1; 10 nucleotides line up with TRBD2. Germline V gives CDR1 DFQATT, CDR2 SNEGSKA (reference sequence). The CDR3 runs to 15 residues. V was pared by 3 bases and J by 5 bases, with 7 bases of the junction left unmatched. The chain's CDR3 is CSARKLAGSHNEQFF. CDR3 DNA sequence: TGCAGTGCTAGGAAACTAGCGGGATCCCACAATGAGCAGTTCTTC.

This clonotype was counted at least ten times. The chain recombines TRBV21-1 with TRBJ2-7; TRBD2 was called by the table and not checked on the DNA. TRBV21-1 is shown as a pseudogene. The CDR3 loop spans 13 amino acids. For the CDR3, the DNA is TGTGCCAGCAGCACCCTAGCAGAGAACGAGCAGTACTTC. It is translated as CASSTLAENEQYF.

This clonotype was recorded a few times. The chain combines TRBV9 with TRBJ2-2; TRBD1 is a possible D gene (6 bases). Germline V gene lookup returns CDR1 SGDLS and CDR2 YYNGEE. The CDR3 runs to 14 residues. With 3 bases removed from V and 2 bases from J, the gap between germline ends came to 8 bases. CDR3 nucleotide sequence: TGTGCCAGCAGCGGCAGGGGAAACACCGGGGAGCTGTTTTTT. Encoded protein: CASSGRGNTGELFF.

V is TRBV6-5 and J is TRBJ2-3; 10 bases map to TRBD2. Germline values: CDR1 MNHEY, CDR2 SVGAGI. V lost 6 bases to trimming and J lost 4 bases; unmatched junction nucleotides: 16. The CDR3 covers 18 residues. The CDR3 loop reads CASSNGQGRAGGPDTQYF. DNA for the CDR3: TGTGCCAGCAGCAATGGACAGGGCCGAGCGGGGGGGCCAGATACGCAGTATTTT.

This clonotype has a count of ten or more. The CDR3 loop reads CASSSQAGNTGELFF. The CDR3 DNA is TGTGCCAGCAGCTCTCAAGCGGGGAACACCGGGGAGCTGTTTTTT. The gene calls are TRBV11-3 and TRBJ2-2; perhaps TRBD2 as D (6 bases). V was clipped by 4 bases and J by 1 base, with 10 bases between them. The CDR3 is made up of 15 amino acids. CDR1 is SGHNT and CDR2 is YENEEA in the germline V gene.